The source of this TCR beta chain is a study of blood T cell repertoires in COVID-19. Overall study context: Collection of acute and convalescent COVID-19 samples took place in the United States, Italy and Spain. PBMCs, B-cell-depleted T cells, or T cells provided the cDNA or gDNA that made up the material.

Data came from immunoSEQ multiplex PCR; TCRdb stores just in-frame clones and leaves some out. Altogether approximately 300,000 clones are present, more than 70% being singletons, with the ten largest covering around 1.5%. V was pared by 0 bases and J by 8 bases, with 16 bases between. The length of the CDR3 is 15 residues. CDR1 is SGHTA and CDR2 is FQGNSA in the germline V gene. The sequenced sample was peripheral blood. This receptor was obtained from a woman in her forties or fifties with acute or convalescent COVID-19. This chain uses TRBV7-2 with TRBJ1-2; weak D call: TRBD1 (5 bases). The CDR3 loop reads CASSLAGGPKGGYTF. The CDR3 region has the DNA TGTGCCAGCAGCTTAGCTGGCGGACCAAAGGGGGGCTACACCTTC.